This TCR beta chain was profiled in a study of technical replicates of blood from four donors (dated by TCRdb to 2016 to 2017). The receptor library was made with the immunoSEQ multiplex PCR assay. TCRdb limited this immuneACCESS table to in-frame rearrangements with V and J called. A share of clones is missing; checked studies link under half to unresolved V genes, and the rest is unexplained. Here the sample has 59,000 or so clones; just over 90% occur a single time. Approximately 4% of the sample is held by the ten biggest clonotypes. With respect to this clone: No cognate antigen has been identified for it. The input lacks base qualities; no much larger clone sits a single base away.

In the germline V gene, CDR1 corresponds to SGHDN and CDR2 to FVKESK. The CDR3 sequence holds 17 residues, the cysteine and phenylalanine included. The CDR3 DNA has 51 bases and is translated from base 1. V is cut back by 1 base and J by 7 bases, with 12 bases in the junction unmatched. This chain joins TRBV14 to TRBJ2-1; 8 nucleotides in the junction match TRBD2. The sequence was collected from a human donor in good health. Some clones in this sample may be carry-over from other donors' samples. The material sequenced was PBMCs. The CDR3 region: CASSQALWSGGRNEQFF. The bases read TGTGCCAGCAGCCAAGCCCTCTGGTCGGGAGGGCGGAATGAGCAGTTCTTC.